This T cell receptor (beta chain) was captured in a study of T cells in localized non-small cell lung cancer. TCRdb's table, derived via immunoSEQ multiplex PCR, lists solely in-frame clones and lacks some. The sample records 45,000 to 60,000 clones, over 60% being singletons. Germline V gene sequence: CDR1 LGHNA, CDR2 YSLEER. The length of the CDR3 is 18 residues. The junction had 17 bases not matched to a gene; V was cut back by 3 bases and J by 6 bases. The sample holds one count of this clone. This chain joins TRBV4-3 and TRBJ2-7; 10 bases line up with TRBD1. This receptor was taken from a woman aged 35 to 69 with stage II lung adenocarcinoma. Source: PBMCs, taken before any cancer treatment. The CDR3 loop reads CASSHPEFRGQGFGEQYF. CDR3 DNA sequence: TGCGCCAGCAGCCATCCCGAGTTCCGGGGACAGGGGTTTGGCGAGCAGTACTTC.